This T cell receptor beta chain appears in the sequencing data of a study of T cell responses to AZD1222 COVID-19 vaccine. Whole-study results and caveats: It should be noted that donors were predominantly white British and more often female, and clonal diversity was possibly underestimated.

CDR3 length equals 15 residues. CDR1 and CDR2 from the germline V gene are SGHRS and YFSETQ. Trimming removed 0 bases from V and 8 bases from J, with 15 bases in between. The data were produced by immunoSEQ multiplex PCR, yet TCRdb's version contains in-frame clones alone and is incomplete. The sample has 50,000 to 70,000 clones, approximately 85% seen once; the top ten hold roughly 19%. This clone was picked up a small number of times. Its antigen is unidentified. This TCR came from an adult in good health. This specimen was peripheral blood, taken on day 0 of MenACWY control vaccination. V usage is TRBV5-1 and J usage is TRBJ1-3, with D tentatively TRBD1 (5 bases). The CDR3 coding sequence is TGCGCCAGCAGCTTGGACTCGGGGGAGGTAGACACCATATATTTT. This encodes CASSLDSGEVDTIYF.